The 6 T cell receptor beta chains listed next were all sequenced from one sample in a study of blood T cell repertoires in COVID-19. Repertoires were generated with immunoSEQ multiplex PCR, while TCRdb's copy carries only in-frame clones and drops some. The data hold about 260,000 clones, with about 87% observed a single time. The sample was peripheral blood. These TCRs come from a man in his sixties who had recovered from COVID-19.

This chain joins TRBV25-1 and TRBJ2-6; D not certain. V lost 5 bases and J 0 bases, leaving 5 bases between the germline ends. CDR1 is MGHDK and CDR2 is SYGVNS in the germline V gene. The CDR3 totals 14 residues. The CDR3 coding sequence is TGTGCCAGCAGTAGAGACTCTGGGGCCAACGTCCTGACTTTC. The encoded protein is CASSRDSGANVLTF.

The V and J genes are TRBV7-8 and TRBJ1-6; D may be TRBD1 (6 bases). Germline V CDR1 and CDR2: SGHVS, FQNEAQ. Between the trimmed V and J ends, which lost 1 base and 1 base, there was a span of 8 bases. The CDR3 totals 16 residues. The CDR3 loop is CASSLDTGSYNSPLHF. In DNA form, the CDR3 reads TGTGCCAGCAGCTTAGATACAGGGTCCTATAATTCACCCCTCCACTTT. The full variable domain, rest sourced from reference TRBV7-8 and TRBJ1-6, is GAGVSQSPRYKVAKRGQDVALRCDPISGHVSLFWYQQALGQGPEFLTYFQNEAQLDKSGLPSDRFFAERPEGSVSTLKIQRTQQEDSAVYLCASSLDTGSYNSPLHFGNGTRLTVT.

This chain links TRBV11-3 with TRBJ2-3, with D perhaps matching TRBD2 (6 bases). V shed 5 bases and J shed 3 bases, with 15 bases lying between them. Germline CDR1 reads SGHNT; CDR2 reads YENEEA. The CDR3 covers 15 residues. CDR3 nucleotides: TGTGCCAGCAGCGGAGGCGGGACCGGGACAGATACGCAGTATTTT. As protein: CASSGGGTGTDTQYF.

The rearrangement uses TRBV7-6 and TRBJ2-1, with TRBD1 matching 7 bases. Germline CDR1 SGHVS, CDR2 FNYEAQ. The J segment lost 0 bases and the V segment lost 5 bases, leaving 4 bases of the junction unmatched. CDR3 length: 15 residues. CDR3 region: CASSDRAISYNEQFF. Written as DNA, the CDR3 is TGTGCCAGCAGCGACAGGGCGATCTCCTACAATGAGCAGTTCTTC.

This chain connects TRBV5-1 to TRBJ1-6; no definite D call. V lost 0 bases and J lost 0, with 13 bases in between. The V gene's germline CDR1 is SGHRS and CDR2 YFSETQ. The CDR3 has 18 amino acids. DNA for the CDR3: TGCGCCAGCAGCTTGGCCATGGGCGCGAGCTCCTATAATTCACCCCTCCACTTT. Translated, it gives CASSLAMGASSYNSPLHF.

This clone was seen once. This chain connects TRBV19 to TRBJ2-7; TRBD2 matches at 12 bases. Germline V gene sequence: CDR1 LNHDA, CDR2 SQIVND (reference sequence). This CDR3 has 15 residues. Trimming cost V 0 bases and J 9 bases; bases outside gene matches: 6. The CDR3 DNA reads TGTGCCAGTAGTATAGACACTAGCGGGGGGCGTCGGCAGTACTTC. Its translation: CASSIDTSGGRRQYF.